The 6 T cell receptor beta chains in this list originate from one sample, sequenced in a study of OX40 agonist ivuxolimab in advanced cancers. Some clones are missing from TCRdb's copy, which holds only in-frame ones; the method was immunoSEQ multiplex PCR. The sample yields tens of thousands of clones, roughly 84% seen once. Sample: CD4+ or CD8+ T cells sorted from blood, taken in a trial of the OX40 agonist ivuxolimab. Source of these receptors: an adult with an advanced solid tumor such as melanoma, head and neck, liver or kidney cancer.

The V and J genes are TRBV6-1 and TRBJ1-5, with D possibly being TRBD1 (5 bases). CDR3 length: 13 residues. The V gene lost 6 bases and the J gene lost 1 base, with 7 bases spanning the gap. Germline V CDR1 and CDR2: MNHNS, SASEGT. The CDR3 DNA sequence: TGTGCCAGCAGAGGGGTGAGCAATCAGCCCCAGCATTTT. It translates to CASRGVSNQPQHF.

The genes are TRBV27 and TRBJ2-7; 11 bases are a match to TRBD2. V shed 5 bases and J 6 bases; nucleotides not matched to a gene: 6. CDR3 length: 14 residues. Germline V gene data show CDR1 as MNHEY and CDR2 as SMNVEV (reference sequence). In nucleotides, the CDR3 is TGTGCCAGCAGTCGGACTAGCGGGTTGGGCGAGCAGTACTTC. It translates to CASSRTSGLGEQYF.

This chain joins TRBV19 and TRBJ2-6; no reliable D call. The V end lost 7 bases, the J end lost 0 bases, and 16 bases lay between the germline ends. This CDR3 is built from 17 residues. Per germline, CDR1 LNHDA and CDR2 SQIVND (reference sequence). The CDR3 DNA reads as TGTGCCAGTACATGGACCCCGGCTCCCTCTGGGGCCAACGTCCTGACTTTC. Translation gives CASTWTPAPSGANVLTF.

The chain links TRBV7-2 to TRBJ1-4; D is ambiguous. CDR3 size: 13 residues. Germline-derived CDR1 and CDR2 are SGHTA and FQGNSA. V was clipped by 1 base and J by 8 bases, with 8 bases between them. DNA for the CDR3: TGTGCCAGCAGCTTAGGGGTTCGGGAAAAACTGTTTTTT. Translation gives CASSLGVREKLFF.

This chain joins TRBV5-1 and TRBJ1-4; D is unresolved. V lost 4 bases to trimming and J lost 0 bases, with 13 bases between them. Looked up from germline, CDR1 is SGHRS and CDR2 is YFSETQ. The CDR3 is made up of 16 amino acids. CDR3 in DNA: TGCGCCAGCAGCCCCGCAGAATACACAACTAATGAAAAACTGTTTTTT. It yields the protein CASSPAEYTTNEKLFF. The full variable domain, rest sourced from reference TRBV5-1 and TRBJ1-4, is KAGVTQTPRYLIKTRGQQVTLSCSPISGHRSVSWYQQTPGQGLQFLFEYFSETQRNKGNFPGRFSGRQFSNSRSEMNVSTLELGDSALYLCASSPAEYTTNEKLFFGSGTQLSVL.

The V call is TRBV2, the J call TRBJ1-1; D may be TRBD1 (5 bases). The V and J ends lost 6 bases and 4 bases respectively, with 12 bases between them. The germline V gene encodes CDR1 SNHLY and CDR2 FYNNEI. The CDR3 sequence is 13 residues long. In DNA, the CDR3 is TGTGCCAGCAGCAGGGAATCGTTCACTGAAGCTTTCTTT. Its translation is CASSRESFTEAFF. Full variable domain (missing parts from reference TRBV2 and TRBJ1-1): EPEVTQTPSHQVTQMGQEVILRCVPISNHLYFYWYRQILGQKVEFLVSFYNNEISEKSEIFDDQFSVERPDGSNFTLKIRSTKLEDSAMYFCASSRESFTEAFFGQGTRLTVV.